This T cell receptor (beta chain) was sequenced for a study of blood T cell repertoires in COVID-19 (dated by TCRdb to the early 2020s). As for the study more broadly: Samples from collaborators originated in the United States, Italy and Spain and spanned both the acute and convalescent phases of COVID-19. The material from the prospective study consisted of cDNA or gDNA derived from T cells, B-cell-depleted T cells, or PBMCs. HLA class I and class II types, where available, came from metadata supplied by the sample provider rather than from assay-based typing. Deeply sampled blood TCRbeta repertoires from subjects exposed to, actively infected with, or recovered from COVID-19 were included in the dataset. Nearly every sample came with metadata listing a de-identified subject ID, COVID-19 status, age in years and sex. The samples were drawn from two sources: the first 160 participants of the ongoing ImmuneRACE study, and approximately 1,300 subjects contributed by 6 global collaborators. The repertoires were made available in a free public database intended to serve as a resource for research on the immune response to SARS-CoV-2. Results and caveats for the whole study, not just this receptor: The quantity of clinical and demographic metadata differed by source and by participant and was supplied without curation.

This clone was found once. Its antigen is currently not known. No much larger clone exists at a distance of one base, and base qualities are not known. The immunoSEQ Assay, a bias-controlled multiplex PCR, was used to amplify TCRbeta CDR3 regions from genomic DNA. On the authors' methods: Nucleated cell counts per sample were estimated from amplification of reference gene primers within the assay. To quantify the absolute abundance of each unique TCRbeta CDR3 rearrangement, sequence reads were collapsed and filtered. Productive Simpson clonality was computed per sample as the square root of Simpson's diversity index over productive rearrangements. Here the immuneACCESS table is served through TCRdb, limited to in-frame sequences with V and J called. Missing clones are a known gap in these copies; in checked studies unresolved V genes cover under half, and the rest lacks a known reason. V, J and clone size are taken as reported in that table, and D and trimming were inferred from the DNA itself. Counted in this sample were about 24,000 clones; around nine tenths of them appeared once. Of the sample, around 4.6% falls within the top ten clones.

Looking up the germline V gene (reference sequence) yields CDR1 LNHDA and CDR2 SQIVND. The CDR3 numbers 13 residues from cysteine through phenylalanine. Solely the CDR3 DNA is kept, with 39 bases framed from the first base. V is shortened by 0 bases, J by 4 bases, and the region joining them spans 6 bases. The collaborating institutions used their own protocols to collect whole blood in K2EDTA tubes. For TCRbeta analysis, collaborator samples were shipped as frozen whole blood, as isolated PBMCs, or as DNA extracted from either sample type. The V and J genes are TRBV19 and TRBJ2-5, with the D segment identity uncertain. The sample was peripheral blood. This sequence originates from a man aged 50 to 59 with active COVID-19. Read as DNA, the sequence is TGTGCCAGTAGTATAGAACGGAGAGAGACCCAGTACTTC. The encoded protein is CASSIERRETQYF.